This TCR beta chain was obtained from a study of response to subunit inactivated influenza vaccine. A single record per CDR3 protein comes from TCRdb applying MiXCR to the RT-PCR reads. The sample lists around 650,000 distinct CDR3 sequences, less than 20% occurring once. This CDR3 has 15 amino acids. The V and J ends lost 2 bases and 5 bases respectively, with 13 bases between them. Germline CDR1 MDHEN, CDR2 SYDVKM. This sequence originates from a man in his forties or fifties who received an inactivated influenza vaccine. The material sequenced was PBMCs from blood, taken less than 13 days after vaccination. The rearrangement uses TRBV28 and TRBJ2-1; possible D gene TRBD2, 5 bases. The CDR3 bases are TGTGCCAGCAGTTTACCCCTCGCGGGCAACAATGAGCAGTTCTTC. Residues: CASSLPLAGNNEQFF.